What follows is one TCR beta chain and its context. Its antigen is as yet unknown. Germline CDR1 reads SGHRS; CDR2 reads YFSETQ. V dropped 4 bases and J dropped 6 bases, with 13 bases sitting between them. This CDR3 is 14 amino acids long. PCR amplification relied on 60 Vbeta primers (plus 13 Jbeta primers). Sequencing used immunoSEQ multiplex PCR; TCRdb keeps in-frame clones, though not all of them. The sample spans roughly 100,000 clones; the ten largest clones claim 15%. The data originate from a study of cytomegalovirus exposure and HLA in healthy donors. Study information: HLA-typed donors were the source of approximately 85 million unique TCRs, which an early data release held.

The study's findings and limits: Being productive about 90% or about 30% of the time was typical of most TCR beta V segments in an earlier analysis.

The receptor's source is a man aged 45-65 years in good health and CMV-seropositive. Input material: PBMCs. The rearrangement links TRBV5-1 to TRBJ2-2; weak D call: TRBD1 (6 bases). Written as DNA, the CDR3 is TGCGCCAGCAGCAGGCAGGGGTCCCCCGGGGAGCTGTTTTTT. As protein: CASSRQGSPGELFF.